This T cell receptor (beta chain) is drawn from a study of T-cell reconstitution after alpha-beta-depleted transplantation in children. This clonotype was found many times. This sample's TCRbeta library carried unique molecular identifier barcodes. TCRdb re-called the PCR reads through MiXCR, storing one row per CDR3 protein. This table has 600,000 to 700,000 distinct CDR3 sequences, around a sixth appearing once. CDR1 and CDR2 (germline): SGHVS, FQNEAQ. V was clipped by 2 bases and J by 4 bases, with 9 bases between them. This CDR3 is 14 amino acids long. The source is a human donor who donated a stem cell graft to a child with acute myeloid leukemia. The specimen was PBMCs from the stem cell graft donor, collected from the stem cell graft. The chain joins TRBV7-8 to TRBJ2-1; D is perhaps TRBD1 (6 bases). The CDR3 reads CASSLSTGYNEQFF. As DNA, the CDR3 is TGTGCCAGCAGCTTATCGACAGGATACAATGAGCAGTTCTTC.